This is a list of T cell receptor beta chains from one sample in a study of cytomegalovirus exposure and HLA in healthy donors. Assay: immunoSEQ multiplex PCR; the TCRdb copy retains only in-frame clones and omits some. The table lists about 240,000 clones, roughly four fifths of them singletons. Sequencing input: PBMCs. All receptors derive from a woman aged 55-75 years in good health and CMV-seropositive. Both conserved end residues are part of each CDR3. Each record gives: V gene, J gene, D gene, clone size, CDR3 protein, CDR3 DNA. A D gene is named only where the DNA matches it firmly. Some rows mark clone size as missing; the rest say once, few, many or name a class of expanded clone.

TRBV5-1,TRBJ2-1,TRBD2,few,CASSLAGLAGSYNEQFF,TGCGCCAGCAGCTTGGCGGGACTAGCGGGCTCCTACAATGAGCAGTTCTTC
TRBV28,TRBJ1-4,.,.,CASSLQGGSEKLFF,TGTGCCAGCAGTCTACAGGGCGGGAGTGAAAAACTGTTTTTT
TRBV4-1,TRBJ2-3,TRBD1,.,CASSRGRGHPSTDTQYF,TGCGCCAGCAGCCGAGGAAGGGGGCACCCCAGCACAGATACGCAGTATTTT
TRBV30,TRBJ1-1,.,.,CAWSTRLNTEAFF,TGTGCCTGGAGTACCAGGCTGAACACTGAAGCTTTCTTT
TRBV6-1,TRBJ1-1,TRBD1,.,CASSGSGTANTEAFF,TGTGCCAGCAGTGGATCCGGGACAGCGAACACTGAAGCTTTCTTT
TRBV6-1,TRBJ1-4,.,.,CASSEARGSQLFF,TGTGCCAGCAGTGAAGCGCGGGGCAGTCAGCTGTTTTTT
TRBV6-4,TRBJ2-3,TRBD1,.,CASSDRGGPDTQYF,TGTGCCAGCAGTGACAGAGGGGGCCCAGATACGCAGTATTTT
TRBV9,TRBJ2-3,TRBD1,.,CASSASAGQASTDTQYF,TGTGCCAGCAGCGCTTCCGCGGGACAGGCTAGCACAGATACGCAGTATTTT
TRBV6-6,TRBJ2-3,TRBD1,.,CASSYAGTVLDTQYF,TGTGCCAGCAGTTACGCCGGGACAGTGTTAGATACGCAGTATTTT
TRBV6-5,TRBJ2-3,.,.,CASSPGRGTDTQYF,TGTGCCAGCAGCCCCGGAAGGGGGACAGATACGCAGTATTTT